This T cell receptor beta chain comes out of a study of OX40 agonist ivuxolimab in advanced cancers. Overall study: Patients were treated with ivuxolimab, an agonistic anti-OX40 (CD134) antibody. Dosing consisted of intravenous ivuxolimab at 0.01 to 10 mg/kg every 2 weeks. Mean age 60 years, range 23 to 79; about 81% male.

Study findings and constraints: Antigen targets of the expanded peripheral T cells went undetermined.

Sequencing was performed with immunoSEQ multiplex PCR; in TCRdb, only in-frame clones are kept and a portion is missing. Here the sample spans tens of thousands of clones, around 94% being singletons. This clone was seen once. No antigen is known for it. The CDR3 extends over 16 amino acids. V trimming: 2 bases; J trimming: 8 bases; junction bases outside the gene matches: 11. Germline V lookup: CDR1 ENHRY, CDR2 SYGVKD. The rearrangement uses TRBV10-3 and TRBJ1-4, with 7 bases lining up with TRBD1. The sample in question was CD4+ or CD8+ T cells sorted from blood, obtained in a trial of the OX40 agonist ivuxolimab. The clonotype originates from an adult with an advanced solid tumor such as melanoma, head and neck, liver or kidney cancer. The CDR3 DNA reads as TGTGCCATCAGTGAGGGGATGACAGGGTTATACGAAAAACTGTTTTTT. Translated: CAISEGMTGLYEKLFF.